This T cell receptor beta chain was captured in a study of blood T cell repertoires in COVID-19. There are 14 residues in the CDR3. The germline gives CDR1 SGHKS, CDR2 YYEKEE (reference sequence). The V gene lost 1 base and the J gene lost 2 bases, with 10 bases spanning the gap. Profiling relied on immunoSEQ multiplex PCR, and the TCRdb table lists in-frame clones only, not all of them. Counted here are 170,000 or so clones, approximately 83% occurring once; the ten biggest clones make up less than 3.5%. The receptor comes from a woman aged 55-69 years with acute or convalescent COVID-19. The specimen was peripheral blood. The rearrangement joins TRBV5-5 to TRBJ2-7, with D possibly matching TRBD1 (5 bases). CDR3 in DNA: TGTGCCAGCAGCTTGCCAGTGGGGCCCTACGAGCAGTACTTC. Translating gives CASSLPVGPYEQYF.